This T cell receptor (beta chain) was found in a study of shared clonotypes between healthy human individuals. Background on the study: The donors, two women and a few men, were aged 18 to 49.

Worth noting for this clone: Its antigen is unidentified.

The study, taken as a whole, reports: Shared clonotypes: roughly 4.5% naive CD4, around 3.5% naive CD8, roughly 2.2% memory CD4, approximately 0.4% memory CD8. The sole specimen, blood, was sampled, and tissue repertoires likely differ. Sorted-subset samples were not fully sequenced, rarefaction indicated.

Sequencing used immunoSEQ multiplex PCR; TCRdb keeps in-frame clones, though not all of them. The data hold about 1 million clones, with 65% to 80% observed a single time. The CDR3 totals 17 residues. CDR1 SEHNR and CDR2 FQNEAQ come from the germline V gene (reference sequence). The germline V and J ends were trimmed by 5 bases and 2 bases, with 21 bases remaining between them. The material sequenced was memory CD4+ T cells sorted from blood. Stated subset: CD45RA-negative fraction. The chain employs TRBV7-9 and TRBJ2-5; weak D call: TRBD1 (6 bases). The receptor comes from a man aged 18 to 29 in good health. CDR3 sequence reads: CASSPRGNPGQQETQYF. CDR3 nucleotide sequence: TGTGCCAGCAGCCCCCGAGGGAACCCCGGACAGCAAGAGACCCAGTACTTC.